This T cell receptor beta chain is drawn from a study of beta chain features in type 1 diabetes listed by TCRdb under 2018. Regarding the research as a whole: No differences in mean age, gender distribution, total cell number or subset yield were found between patients and healthy donors. A total of about 100,000,000 sorted cells were examined across all samples, and RNA yield correlated strongly with the number of cells per subset. The study compared the TCRB repertoires of sorted circulating CD4+ T cell subsets in recently diagnosed type 1 diabetes patients with those in matched healthy donors. Regulatory and stem cell-like memory subsets were obtained from only 8 patients and roughly 8 healthy donors, while naive and central memory subsets were obtained from all 30 or so donors. Study-level results and caveats: Naive, central memory and regulatory TCRB repertoires appeared to be more similar among patients than among healthy donors. At VDJ recombination sites, type 1 diabetes patients had fewer insertions and more deleted nucleotides, which implies abnormalities in thymic rearrangement. Because cDNA was sequenced instead of genomic DNA, highly expressing activated cells could be over-represented, though the groups showed no difference in activation or CD3 levels. Shorter templates might have been favored by PCR, but patient and control samples were amplified and corrected together, so both groups would have been affected equally by any skew. In all four CD4+ subsets, TCRB CDR3 length was moderately but significantly shorter in type 1 diabetes patients. Because small numbers of individuals were included in the HLA sub-analyses, any influence of HLA type on TCRB rearrangement was left unresolved.

The entire isolated RNA was reverse transcribed using the High Capacity cDNA Reverse Transcription Kit, and thus expressed TCRB transcripts were sequenced. Stem cell-like memory T cell samples underwent survey-depth immunoSEQ sequencing, averaging about 1 million total reads per sample. Sorted cells were lysed in RLT buffer and RNA was extracted with DNase-treated RNeasy Micro or Mini kits, depending on cell number. Each cell subset was processed on its own to prevent cross-contamination, while patient and healthy donor samples were processed together. The immunoSEQ multiplex PCR was used to amplify TCRB sequences from cDNA, generating 87-bp fragments that spanned the CDR3 region. Sequencing of the amplicons was done on the Illumina HiSeq platform. Processing in the source paper ran as follows. Synthetic template baselines were used to correct PCR bias computationally, reads within Hamming distance 2 were collapsed, and singletons that could not be merged were discarded. By aligning reads against IMGT, V, D and J genes, CDR3 length, and insertions or deletions at six rearrangement sites were assigned. Within each subset, clonotype counts were normalized to sorted cell number, and only after that were true diversity and Gini coefficients computed with the tcR R package. Repertoire sharing was quantified using the overlap coefficient calculated on TCRB nucleotide sequences. As stored in TCRdb, this immuneACCESS dataset retains in-frame rearrangements with V and J assigned. A fraction of the clones does not appear; measured against another copy, unresolved V genes explain less than half of the discrepancy, and the remainder lacks a known reason. The DNA was the basis for D and trimming; V, J and clone size are from that table. This sample comprises 90,000 to 110,000 clones, around 40% of them detected only once. The ten largest clonotypes hold 0.06% to 0.075% of the sample.

Including the terminal cysteine and phenylalanine, the CDR3 comprises 15 residues. Only CDR3 DNA remains: 45 bases, in frame from the first base. Via the germline V gene, CDR1 is MNHEY and CDR2 SVGAGI. Trimming accounts for 5 bases at V and 5 bases at J, while the number of junction bases matched to no gene is 8. Each donor gave one peripheral blood draw, averaging approximately 0.12 L, which was collected into heparinised tubes. Using a panel that included CD45RO, CCR7, CD25, CD127, CD95 and CD27, naive, central memory, regulatory and stem cell-like memory CD4+ T cells were sorted on a BD FACSAria II. Purity was above 95% for every sorted population. PBMCs were isolated right away by Lymphoprep density gradient centrifugation and were stained directly, without culture. Samples were stained and sorted in pairs, with one healthy donor and one patient per experiment, so that batch effects were minimized.

Points on this clone: Its binding antigen is unknown. No clone much larger than this one lies a single base away; base qualities are absent.

The chain was built from TRBV6-5 and TRBJ2-5, and 10 bases in between align with TRBD2. The sequencing sample was made of stem cell memory CD4+ T cells from blood. What the cell subset or site label conveys for this sample: stem cell-like memory CD4+ T cells. This receptor was taken from a woman aged 18-35 years in good health. The nucleotide sequence is TGTGCCAGCAGTAGGGCAGCGGGAGGGGGGGAGACCCAGTACTTC. Translated, this gives CASSRAAGGGETQYF.